This T cell receptor beta chain originates from a study of T cell repertoires in cytomegalovirus infection. Study context: CMV infection and matching HLA type were both indicated by public TCR beta signatures. Study outcomes and limitations: Dominant in the ex vivo response were TCR beta clonotypes restricted by HLA-C and specific for CMV. Based on cumulative public TCR beta family frequency, carriers of CMV plus the relevant HLA were identified.

This clonotype was seen a few times. Antigen specificity is unknown. TCRdb passed the reads through MiXCR, listing each CDR3 protein once. Here the sample spans around 320,000 distinct CDR3 sequences, 9.5% being singletons. V shed 6 bases and J shed 1 base, with 12 bases lying between them. The CDR3 is made up of 14 amino acids. Germline V gene sequence: CDR1 MNHNY, CDR2 SVGAGI (reference sequence). The sample taken for sequencing was PBMCs. The rearrangement links TRBV6-6 to TRBJ1-1, with D hard to call. This TCR came from a human donor in good health (CMV status not recorded). Some clones in this sample may be carry-over from other donors' samples. The CDR3 DNA sequence: TGTGCCAGCAGGCGGGCATCGTGGAACACTGAAGCTTTCTTT. Its translation is CASRRASWNTEAFF.